A single T cell receptor beta chain is shown here with its context. No antigen is known for it. After 5'RACE with constant-segment primers, TCR alpha and TCR beta cDNA libraries carrying sample barcodes and UMIs were obtained. TCRdb reprocessed the 5' RACE reads via MiXCR and lists one record per CDR3 protein. This sample carries under 150,000 distinct CDR3 sequences, approximately 15% of them seen once, and the ten largest clones take about 15%. This sample is part of a study of T-cell memory formation after mild COVID-19. Study-wide results and limits: Contracting CD8+ clones were enriched in EMRA, CD4+ mainly in CM and EM. Whereas later expanders leaned CD4+, clones contracting day 15 to 85 showed a balanced CD4/CD8 makeup. Cross-reactive memory apparently joined, as some responding clones appeared in pre-infection memory.

The sample consisted of PBMCs or a T cell subset sorted from them (not recorded which). The sequence was obtained from an adult woman who had mild COVID-19 (a few samples of this study predate the infection). Cell type and time point are not known.

The CDR3 here is CASSRGTGRWGYTF. CDR3 sequence (DNA): TGTGCCAGCAGCCGAGGGACAGGGAGGTGGGGCTACACCTTC. V is TRBV5-5 and J is TRBJ1-2; 9 positions match TRBD1. This CDR3 contains 14 residues. Germline V gene sequence: CDR1 SGHKS, CDR2 YYEKEE (reference sequence). Unmatched junction bases numbered 9, after V lost 4 bases and J lost 8 bases.